This TCR beta chain was found in a study of blood T cell repertoires in COVID-19. For the study at large: From the United States, Italy and Spain came samples of acute and convalescent COVID-19.

The V gene's germline CDR1 is SNHLY and CDR2 FYNNEI. V shed 3 bases and J shed 5 bases, with 20 bases lying between them. The CDR3 length is 16 residues. Those enrolled, adults aged roughly 18 to 100 years, came from about two dozen US areas. The count of this clone is one. Clones were read by immunoSEQ multiplex PCR, and TCRdb kept only the in-frame ones, dropping some. The sample records some 260,000 clones, around 90% being singletons. Sequencing was done on a sample of PBMCs or T cells enriched from blood (not recorded which). The chain employs TRBV2 and TRBJ2-7; tentative D call: TRBD2 (6 bases). The TCR sequence derives from a woman aged 25-40 years with acute COVID-19. This chain's CDR3 is CASSDWGVNGVNEQYF. In DNA, the CDR3 is TGTGCCAGCAGTGACTGGGGGGTGAACGGCGTCAACGAGCAGTACTTC.